The rows below give T cell receptor beta chains drawn from one sample of a study of T cells in localized non-small cell lung cancer. Here immunoSEQ multiplex PCR was the method, and the copy in TCRdb shows in-frame clones only, minus some. The sample lists some 72,000 clones; around four fifths were seen once. The sequencing here drew on peripheral blood, taken before any cancer treatment. The receptors were sampled from a man aged 40 to 69 with stage I lung adenocarcinoma. The CDR3 runs from the conserved cysteine through the conserved F or W. The order of the fields is V gene, clone size, D gene, J gene, CDR3 DNA, CDR3 protein. The D gene is left open where the match is weak. Size is stated for part of the rows, as once, few or many counts, or as a class when the clone is expanded.

TRBV5-1	.	.	TRBJ2-7	TGCGCCAGCAGCTTCAAAGGACAGAGCCTCTACGAGCAGTACTTC	CASSFKGQSLYEQYF
TRBV23-1	.	TRBD1	TRBJ2-7	TGCGCCAGCAGTCAATCGATCGGGGACAGGGGCTACGAGCAGTACTTC	CASSQSIGDRGYEQYF
TRBV5-4	once	TRBD1	TRBJ2-5	TGTGCCAGCAGTTCGAACAGGGGTCCTCAAGAGACCCAGTACTTC	CASSSNRGPQETQYF
TRBV2	.	.	TRBJ2-1	TGTGCCAGCAGTGAGGTAGCGATAGACAATGAGCAGTTCTTC	CASSEVAIDNEQFF
TRBV6-5	.	.	TRBJ1-1	TGTGCCAGCAGTCGCCATTCTAACACTGAAGCTTTCTTT	CASSRHSNTEAFF
TRBV27	.	.	TRBJ2-3	TGTGCCAGTTCCACCCGGTCGAGCACAGATACGCAGTATTTT	CASSTRSSTDTQYF
TRBV4-1	.	TRBD1	TRBJ2-7	TGCGCCAGCAGCCAAGAATTTTGGGGACAGGGGGTCTACGAGCAGTACTTC	CASSQEFWGQGVYEQYF
TRBV5-4	.	TRBD1	TRBJ2-2	TGTGCCAGCAGCGCGGGACAGGCGACCGGGGAGCTGTTTTTT	CASSAGQATGELFF
TRBV7-8	.	.	TRBJ2-7	TGTGCCAGCAGCCCCCTGTGGGGACCCTACGAGCAGTACTTC	CASSPLWGPYEQYF
TRBV5-6	once	TRBD2	TRBJ2-5	TGTGCCAGCAGCCCAGAACTAGCGGGTCAAGAGACCCAGTACTTC	CASSPELAGQETQYF
TRBV7-2	.	TRBD2	TRBJ2-1	TGTGCCAGCAGCTTGAGGACTAGCGGGAGAATAGATGAGCAGTTCTTC	CASSLRTSGRIDEQFF
TRBV4-1	.	TRBD2	TRBJ2-7	TGCGCCAGCAGCCAGGTTAGCGGGGGCCCAACCTACGAGCAGTACTTC	CASSQVSGGPTYEQYF
TRBV6-5	.	TRBD1	TRBJ2-7	TGTGCCAGCAGAGCACAGGGGGCTCTGTCCGAGCAGTACTTC	CASRAQGALSEQYF
TRBV4-1	few	.	TRBJ1-2	TGCGCCAGCAGTCCAGGCCTAGGCTACACCTTC	CASSPGLGYTF
TRBV5-6	few	.	TRBJ2-7	TGTGCCAGCAGCGCCCCGACAGGGGACTACTACGAGCAGTACTTC	CASSAPTGDYYEQYF
TRBV18	.	.	TRBJ2-7	TGTGCCAGCTCACCGATACAACAGGGACACGAGCAGTACTTC	CASSPIQQGHEQYF
TRBV10-3	.	TRBD1	TRBJ2-1	TGTGCCATCAGGGACAGGGAAAGCTCCTACAATGAGCAGTTCTTC	CAIRDRESSYNEQFF
TRBV6-4	few	.	TRBJ1-1	TGTGCCAGCCCGTCCATGAGGGGGAACACTGAAGCTTTCTTT	CASPSMRGNTEAFF
TRBV6-5	.	TRBD1	TRBJ1-5	TGTGCCAGCAGTTTGGGACAGGGTCGGGATCAGCCCCAGCATTTT	CASSLGQGRDQPQHF
TRBV7-9	.	TRBD1	TRBJ1-1	TGTGCCAGCAGCCCTTGGACAGGGGGAGAAACTGAAGCTTTCTTT	CASSPWTGGETEAFF
TRBV30	.	.	TRBJ1-2	TGTGCCTGCCCTCCAAGCGGCACTAGGGGCTACACCTTC	CACPPSGTRGYTF
TRBV2	medium-sized	TRBD2	TRBJ2-2	TGTGCCAGCAGCATAGCGGGAGGTGGTGCCGGGGAGCTGTTTTTT	CASSIAGGGAGELFF
TRBV9	.	TRBD1	TRBJ2-7	TGTGCCAGCAGCGTCCGGGGACAGGGGCTTTTAGAGCAGTACTTC	CASSVRGQGLLEQYF
TRBV5-8	many	.	TRBJ2-3	TGTGCCAGCAGCTTGGGGGGAACAGATACGCAGTATTTT	CASSLGGTDTQYF
TRBV7-9	.	TRBD1	TRBJ1-2	TGTGCCAGCAGCTTAGATGACAGGGATAACTATGGCTACACCTTC	CASSLDDRDNYGYTF
TRBV9	.	.	TRBJ1-1	TGTGCCAGCAGCGTAGCGGCAGGCGAGAACACTGAAGCTTTCTTT	CASSVAAGENTEAFF
TRBV9	once	.	TRBJ2-1	TGTGCCAGCAGCGTTGAGGGGGCCTACAATGAGCAGTTCTTC	CASSVEGAYNEQFF
TRBV5-8	.	.	TRBJ1-5	TGTGCCAGCAGCTATTACAATCAGCCCCAGCATTTT	CASSYYNQPQHF
TRBV30	.	.	TRBJ1-2	TGTGCCTGGAGGATGAGCAGGGCCTATGGCTACACCTTC	CAWRMSRAYGYTF
TRBV6-1	.	.	TRBJ2-7	TGTGCCAGCAGTGAAGAGGGCGGGTTCTACGAGCAGTACTTC	CASSEEGGFYEQYF
TRBV25-1	.	TRBD1	TRBJ2-1	TGTGCCAGCAGCCAGACCGGGACAGTCCAATACAATGAGCAGTTCTTC	CASSQTGTVQYNEQFF
TRBV7-3	.	TRBD2	TRBJ2-3	TGTGCCAGCAGCCCTGACCCGCGACCAGCGGGAGATAGGTCCCATACGCAGTATTTT	CASSPDPRPAGDRSHTQYF
TRBV14	medium-sized	.	TRBJ1-1	TGTGCCAGCAGCCAACGGACCGGGTGGGACACTGAAGCTTTCTTT	CASSQRTGWDTEAFF
TRBV6-1	once	TRBD1	TRBJ2-1	TGTGCCAGCAGTGCCCCAGGGGGCGCAAGGAGGAAAGATGAGCAGTTCTTC	CASSAPGGARRKDEQFF
TRBV7-9	.	TRBD1	TRBJ2-7	TGTGCCAGCAGCTTAGGACAGGGGAACTACGAGCAGTACTTC	CASSLGQGNYEQYF
TRBV7-9	.	TRBD2	TRBJ2-2	TGTGCCAGCAGGTTGGGACTCGTAGCGGGCACCGGGGAGCTGTTTTTT	CASRLGLVAGTGELFF
TRBV30	.	.	TRBJ2-7	TGTGCCTGGAAAAACCGGGGGCACCTAGGAGAGCAGTACTTC	CAWKNRGHLGEQYF
TRBV6-5	.	.	TRBJ2-3	TGTGCCAGCAGATTAAGGGGCACAGATACGCAGTATTTT	CASRLRGTDTQYF
TRBV2	.	.	TRBJ2-1	TGTGCCAGCAGTGATGGCCAGGCCGTACTCGTTGGGCAGTTCTTC	CASSDGQAVLVGQFF
TRBV25-1	once	.	TRBJ2-6	TGTGCCAGTCAAAGCTCTGGGGCCAACGTCCTGACTTTC	CASQSSGANVLTF
TRBV13	.	.	TRBJ2-7	TGTGCCAGCAGCTTAGCGGGGGTCCTCTACGAGCAGTACTTC	CASSLAGVLYEQYF